The 18 T cell receptor beta chains in this list originate from one sample, sequenced in a study of blood T cell repertoires in COVID-19. Only in-frame clones appear in the TCRdb table, and some are missing; sequencing was by immunoSEQ multiplex PCR. The table has some 150,000 clones, 85% seen once. Sequencing used peripheral blood. These receptors came from a woman aged 40 to 55 with active or convalescent COVID-19.

The V and J genes are TRBV5-4 and TRBJ1-5; D is possibly TRBD1 (6 bases). The V end lost 4 bases, the J end lost 2 bases, and 22 bases lay between the germline ends. The CDR3 contains 18 residues. The germline V gene has CDR1 SGHNT and CDR2 YYREEE (reference sequence). The CDR3 is CASSPGPGQGKGNQPQHF. CDR3 sequence (DNA): TGTGCCAGCAGCCCCGGGCCGGGACAAGGGAAGGGCAATCAGCCCCAGCATTTT. The complete variable domain, with remaining parts taken from reference TRBV5-4 and TRBJ1-5, reads ETGVTQSPTHLIKTRGQQVTLRCSSQSGHNTVSWYQQALGQGPQFIFQYYREEENGRGNFPPRFSGLQFPNYSSELNVNALELDDSALYLCASSPGPGQGKGNQPQHFGDGTRLSIL.

V usage is TRBV7-2 and J usage is TRBJ1-5; no clear D gene. CDR3 length: 14 amino acids. Trimming cost V 2 bases and J 4 bases, with 9 bases left between them. Germline CDR1 is SGHTA and CDR2 is FQGNSA. CDR3 sequence reads: CASSLLLRNQPQHF. CDR3 DNA: TGTGCCAGCAGCTTACTCTTGAGGAATCAGCCCCAGCATTTT.

This sequence joins TRBV5-5 and TRBJ2-5; 7 bases match TRBD1. The junction had 7 bases not matched to a gene; V was cut back by 3 bases and J by 5 bases. From germline, CDR1 is SGHKS and CDR2 YYEKEE (reference sequence). The CDR3 is 14 residues long. As DNA, the CDR3 is TGTGCCAGCAGCTCGACAGGGTATGGGGAGACCCAGTACTTC. Its protein is CASSSTGYGETQYF.

J is TRBJ1-5 and V is TRBV6-2 or TRBV6-3; 7 nucleotides agree with TRBD1. Germline assignment: CDR1 MNHEY and CDR2 SVGEGT. The CDR3 covers 14 residues. V dropped 5 bases and J dropped 1; count of bases not matched to a gene: 2. DNA of the CDR3: TGTGCCAGCAGTCGGGACAGCAGCAATCAGCCCCAGCATTTT. Translating it yields CASSRDSSNQPQHF.

The V gene is TRBV28, the J gene TRBJ1-3; weak D call: TRBD1 (6 bases). Germline assignment: CDR1 MDHEN and CDR2 SYDVKM. The CDR3 consists of 14 residues. V was pared by 7 bases and J by 3 bases, with 13 bases between. Written as DNA, the CDR3 is TGTGCCAGCACCCCGGACAGCCTTGGAAACACCATATATTTT. Its protein is CASTPDSLGNTIYF.

V usage is TRBV29-1 and J usage is TRBJ2-5; the D gene is possibly TRBD2 (5 bases). V gave up 3 bases and J gave up 1 base, with 9 bases separating them. The germline V gene has CDR1 SQVTM and CDR2 ANQGSEA. This CDR3 has 13 residues. The CDR3 bases are TGCAGCGTTGAGAGGAGGACCCAAGAGACCCAGTACTTC. Translated: CSVERRTQETQYF.

This chain links TRBV12-5 with TRBJ2-5; 7 nucleotides match TRBD1. CDR3 length: 13 residues. Per the germline V gene, CDR1 is LGHNT and CDR2 is FRNRAP. V lost 11 bases and J lost 3; bases outside the gene matches: 9. CDR3 sequence reads: CASSRDSEETQYF. CDR3 nucleotides: TGTGCTTCAAGCCGGGACAGTGAAGAGACCCAGTACTTC.

The chain employs TRBV2 and TRBJ1-4, with 7 bases fitting TRBD1. Germline assignment: CDR1 SNHLY and CDR2 FYNNEI. The CDR3 consists of 17 residues. The trim removed 5 bases at V and 7 bases at J, leaving 16 bases unmatched. CDR3 sequence (DNA): TGTGCCAGCAGTACCCATTTGGGGGGACAGCCGCCTGAAAAACTGTTTTTT. This sequence encodes CASSTHLGGQPPEKLFF.

This chain links TRBV4-3 with TRBJ2-6; 8 bases map to TRBD1. The CDR3 is 18 amino acids. With 1 base clipped from V and 0 bases from J, the junction kept 5 bases outside the gene matches. CDR1 and CDR2 (germline): LGHNA, YSLEER. In DNA form, the CDR3 reads TGCGCCAGCAGCCAAGGTACGACAGGGGCCTCTGGGGCCAACGTCCTGACTTTC. Translation: CASSQGTTGASGANVLTF.

The chain links TRBV2 to TRBJ2-1; perhaps TRBD1 as D (6 bases). CDR1 is SNHLY and CDR2 is FYNNEI in the germline V gene. V shed 6 bases and J shed 0 bases, with 18 bases lying between them. The CDR3 spans 17 residues. The CDR3 nucleotides are TGTGCCAGCAGCGCCACTTGGGACACGAGCTCCTACAATGAGCAGTTCTTC. It translates to CASSATWDTSSYNEQFF.

This clone was recorded a few times. The J gene is TRBJ1-1, the V gene TRBV19, with D possibly TRBD1 on 5 matching bases. V dropped 7 bases and J dropped 0 bases, with 9 bases sitting between them. The CDR3 loop spans 13 amino acids. Germline values: CDR1 LNHDA, CDR2 SQIVND (reference sequence). Here the CDR3 DNA reads TGTGCCAGTATAGGGGATTTGAACACTGAAGCTTTCTTT. Translation gives CASIGDLNTEAFF.

The rearrangement joins TRBV28 to TRBJ1-2; unclear D gene. The CDR3 loop spans 15 amino acids. The V end lost 5 bases, the J end lost 7 bases, and 20 bases lay between the germline ends. Germline loops: CDR1 MDHEN, CDR2 SYDVKM. CDR3 residues: CASSPLGTTGRGYTF. The CDR3 region has the DNA TGTGCCAGCAGTCCCCTCGGCACTACTGGCCGTGGCTACACCTTC.

A single count supports this clone. This chain links TRBV5-1 with TRBJ2-7, with 9 bases identical to TRBD1. This CDR3 contains 16 residues. V trimming: 6 bases; J trimming: 5 bases; junction bases outside the gene matches: 15. Germline CDR1 reads SGHRS; CDR2 reads YFSETQ. The CDR3 region is CASNIAPGQGQHEQYF. The DNA of the CDR3 is TGCGCCAGCAACATTGCACCGGGACAGGGACAACACGAGCAGTACTTC.

The chain is built from TRBV9 and TRBJ2-1, with D perhaps TRBD2 (5 bases). Between the trimmed V and J ends, which lost 0 bases and 1 base, there was a span of 14 bases. The CDR3 spans 17 residues. Looked up from germline, CDR1 is SGDLS and CDR2 is YYNGEE. The CDR3 protein is CASSVAKAGHSYNEQFF. The CDR3 DNA follows: TGTGCCAGCAGCGTAGCTAAGGCGGGCCATTCCTACAATGAGCAGTTCTTC.

This chain links TRBV6-2 or TRBV6-3 with TRBJ2-5, with D possibly being TRBD1 (6 bases). Germline values: CDR1 MNHEY, CDR2 SVGEGT. Trimming pared 5 bases from V and 2 bases from J, leaving 6 bases between. The CDR3 covers 12 residues. CDR3 nucleotides: TGTGCCAGCAGTCAGGGGCAAGAGACCCAGTACTTC. This gives the protein CASSQGQETQYF.

V and J are TRBV7-2 and TRBJ1-4, with D hard to call. V shed 5 bases and J shed 4 bases, with 14 bases lying between them. The germline CDR1 and CDR2 sequences are SGHTA and FQGNSA. CDR3 length: 15 amino acids. The CDR3 coding sequence is TGTGCCAGCAGCGCTCAGGCGGGGATTAATGAAAAACTGTTTTTT. Translated, it gives CASSAQAGINEKLFF.

The J gene is TRBJ2-5, the V gene TRBV9, with unresolved D. Germline V lookup: CDR1 SGDLS, CDR2 YYNGEE. The V and J ends lost 0 bases and 2 bases respectively, with 8 bases between them. This CDR3 contains 14 residues. The CDR3 DNA sequence: TGTGCCAGCAGCGTAGGTCTTTCTCAAGAGACCCAGTACTTC. Protein: CASSVGLSQETQYF.

The chain links TRBV11-2 to TRBJ1-3, with TRBD1 identical over 7 bases. The V gene's germline CDR1 is SGHAT and CDR2 FQNNGV. This CDR3 contains 16 residues. Trimming removed 5 bases from V and 4 bases from J; junction bases left unmatched: 11. This CDR3 reads CASSAPTGAPGNTIYF. The CDR3 nucleotides are TGTGCCAGCAGCGCTCCAACAGGGGCGCCCGGAAACACCATATATTTT.